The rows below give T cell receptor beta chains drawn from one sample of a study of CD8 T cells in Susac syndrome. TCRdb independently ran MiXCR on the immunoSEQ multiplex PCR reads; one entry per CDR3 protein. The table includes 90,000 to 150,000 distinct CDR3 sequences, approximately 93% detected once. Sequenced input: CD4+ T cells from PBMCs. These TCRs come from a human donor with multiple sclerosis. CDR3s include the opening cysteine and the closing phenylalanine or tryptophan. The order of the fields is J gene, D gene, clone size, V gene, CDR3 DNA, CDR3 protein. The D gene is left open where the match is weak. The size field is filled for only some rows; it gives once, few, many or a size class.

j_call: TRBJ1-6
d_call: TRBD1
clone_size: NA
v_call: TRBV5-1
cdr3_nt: TGCGCCAGCAGCCAGCTCAGGGGGAATTCACCCCTCCACTTT
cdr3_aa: CASSQLRGNSPLHF

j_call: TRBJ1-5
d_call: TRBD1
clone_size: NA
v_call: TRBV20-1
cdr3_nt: TGCAGTGCCCGCAGGGGGAATCAGCCCCAGCATTTT
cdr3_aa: CSARRGNQPQHF

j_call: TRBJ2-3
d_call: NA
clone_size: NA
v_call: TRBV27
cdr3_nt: TGTGCCAGCAGTTTATCAGAGGGAACAGATACGCAGTATTTT
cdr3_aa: CASSLSEGTDTQYF

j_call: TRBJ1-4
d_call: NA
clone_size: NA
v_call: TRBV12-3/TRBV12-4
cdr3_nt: TGTGCCAGCAGTTTAGGCAGTGAGCTGTTTTTT
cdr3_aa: CASSLGSELFF

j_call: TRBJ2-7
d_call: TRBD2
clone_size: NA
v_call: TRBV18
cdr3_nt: TGTGCCAGCTCACCACCAGTACTACTAGCGGGGGGACCCCAGTACTTC
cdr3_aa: CASSPPVLLAGGPQYF

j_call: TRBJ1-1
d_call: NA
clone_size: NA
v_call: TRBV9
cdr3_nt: TGTGCCAGCAGCGTAGATGGCAGGGCGAGTGAAGCTTTCTTT
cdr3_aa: CASSVDGRASEAFF

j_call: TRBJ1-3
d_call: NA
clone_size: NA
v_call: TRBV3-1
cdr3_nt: TGTGCCAGCAGCCCTTACAGGGACGGAAACACCATATATTTT
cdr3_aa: CASSPYRDGNTIYF

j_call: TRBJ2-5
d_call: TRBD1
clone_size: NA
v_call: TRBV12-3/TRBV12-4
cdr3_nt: TGTGCCAGCAGTTTCAGGGGGCCACAAGAGACCCAGTACTTC
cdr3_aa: CASSFRGPQETQYF

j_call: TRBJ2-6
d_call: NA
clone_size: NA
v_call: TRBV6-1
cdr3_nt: TGTGCCAGCTGGGTCAGGGCAGGGCTGAACTCTGGGGCCAACGTCCTGACTTTC
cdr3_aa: CASWVRAGLNSGANVLTF

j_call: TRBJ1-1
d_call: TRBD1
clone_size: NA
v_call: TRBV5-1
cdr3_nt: TGCGCCAGCAGCTCTGAAGGAGGGGGCCAGAACACTGAAGCTTTCTTT
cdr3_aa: CASSSEGGGQNTEAFF

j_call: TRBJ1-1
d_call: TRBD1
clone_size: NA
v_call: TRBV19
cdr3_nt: TGTGCCAGTAGTTCACCACCGGGACAGGGAGATATGAACACTGAAGCTTTCTTT
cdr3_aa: CASSSPPGQGDMNTEAFF

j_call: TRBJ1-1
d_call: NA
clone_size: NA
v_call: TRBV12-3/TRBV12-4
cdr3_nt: TGTGCCAGCATCTGGGACGGGGGGTACACTGAAGCTTTCTTT
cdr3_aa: CASIWDGGYTEAFF

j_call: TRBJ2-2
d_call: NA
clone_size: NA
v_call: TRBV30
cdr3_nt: TGTGCCTGGAGTTGGCTCGGTGAGGAGCTGTTTTTT
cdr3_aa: CAWSWLGEELFF

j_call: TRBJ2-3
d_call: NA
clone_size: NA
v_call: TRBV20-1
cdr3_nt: TGCAGTGCTGGGACCCAATTGAGCACAGATACGCAGTATTTT
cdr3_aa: CSAGTQLSTDTQYF

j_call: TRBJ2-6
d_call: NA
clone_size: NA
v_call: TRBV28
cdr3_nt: TGTGCCAGCAGTTACTGGGACGCTGGGGCCAACGTCCTGACTTTC
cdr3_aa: CASSYWDAGANVLTF

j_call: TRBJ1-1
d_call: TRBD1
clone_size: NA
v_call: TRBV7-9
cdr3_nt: TGTGCCAGCAGCCAGACAAACTATCAGGGGGGCACTGAAGCTTTCTTT
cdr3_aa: CASSQTNYQGGTEAFF

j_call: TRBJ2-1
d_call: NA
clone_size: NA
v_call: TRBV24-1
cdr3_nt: TGTGCCACCAGTGATCCCGGGTCGGCTGAGCAGTTCTTC
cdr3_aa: CATSDPGSAEQFF

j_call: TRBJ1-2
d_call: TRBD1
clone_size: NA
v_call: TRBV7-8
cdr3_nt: TGTGCCAGCAGGCGACCGGGACAGTCCGGCCGGGAGGGTGGCTACACCTTC
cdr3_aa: CASRRPGQSGREGGYTF

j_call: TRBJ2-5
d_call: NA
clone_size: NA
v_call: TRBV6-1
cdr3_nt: TGTGCCAGCACCTGGGCAGTCCAAGAGACCCAGTACTTC
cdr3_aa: CASTWAVQETQYF

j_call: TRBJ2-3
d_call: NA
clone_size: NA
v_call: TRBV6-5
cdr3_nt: TGTGCCAGCAGTTACAGGGGATTAGTGGCAGATACGCAGTATTTT
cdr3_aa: CASSYRGLVADTQYF

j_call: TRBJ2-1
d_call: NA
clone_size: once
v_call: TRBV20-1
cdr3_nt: TGCAGTGCTAGAGGGACCACTCCTCTACGGCACAATGAGCAGTTCTTC
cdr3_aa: CSARGTTPLRHNEQFF

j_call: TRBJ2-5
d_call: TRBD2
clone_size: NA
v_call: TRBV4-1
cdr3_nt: TGCGCCAGCAGCCAAGGACTAGCGGGGAAAGAGACCCAGTACTTC
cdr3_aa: CASSQGLAGKETQYF

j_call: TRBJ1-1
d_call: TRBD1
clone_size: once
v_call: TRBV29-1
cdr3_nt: TGCAGCGGAGGGACAGGGGGGAACACTGAAGCTTTCTTT
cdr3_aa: CSGGTGGNTEAFF

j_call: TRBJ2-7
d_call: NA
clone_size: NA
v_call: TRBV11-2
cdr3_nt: TGTGCCAGCAGCCTATACTTGGGGCAGGGTACGGAGCAGTACTTC
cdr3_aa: CASSLYLGQGTEQYF

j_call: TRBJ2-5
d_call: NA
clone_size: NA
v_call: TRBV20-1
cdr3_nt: TGCAGTGCTAGAGGCTTCGGGGAGACCCAGTACTTC
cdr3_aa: CSARGFGETQYF

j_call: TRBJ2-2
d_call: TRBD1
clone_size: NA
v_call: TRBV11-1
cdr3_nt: TGTGCCAGCAGAGTACAGGGGGCCAGCACCGGGGAGCTGTTTTTT
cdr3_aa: CASRVQGASTGELFF

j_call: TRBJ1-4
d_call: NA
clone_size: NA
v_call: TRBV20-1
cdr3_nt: TGCAGTGCTCCCGGGACCACTAATGAAAAACTGTTTTTT
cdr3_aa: CSAPGTTNEKLFF

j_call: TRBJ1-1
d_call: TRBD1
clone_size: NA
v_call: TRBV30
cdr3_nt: TGTGCCTGGAGTGTACAGGGGAAAGTGAAGGACACTGAAGCTTTCTTT
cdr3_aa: CAWSVQGKVKDTEAFF

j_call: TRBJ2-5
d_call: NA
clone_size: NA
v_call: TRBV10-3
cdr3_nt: TGTGCCATCAGTCGTGGGGAAGTTCAAGAGACCCAGTACTTC
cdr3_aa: CAISRGEVQETQYF

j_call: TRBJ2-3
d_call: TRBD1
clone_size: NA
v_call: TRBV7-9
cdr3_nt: TGTGCCAGCAGCCTCCCCCAGGGGGCGGGAGATACGCAGTATTTT
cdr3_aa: CASSLPQGAGDTQYF

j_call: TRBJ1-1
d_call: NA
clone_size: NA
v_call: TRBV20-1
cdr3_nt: TGCAGTGCTCTCGAGTGGCCAGGGAACACTGAAGCTTTCTTT
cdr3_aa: CSALEWPGNTEAFF

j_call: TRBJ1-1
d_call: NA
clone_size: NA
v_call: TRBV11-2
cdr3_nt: TGTGCCAGCAGCAGAGGGTATTCACGAAACACTGAAGCTTTCTTT
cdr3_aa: CASSRGYSRNTEAFF

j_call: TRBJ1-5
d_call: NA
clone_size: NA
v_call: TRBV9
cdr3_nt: TGTGCCAGCAGCGTAGAACCGGGCAGCAATCAGCCCCAGCATTTT
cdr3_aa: CASSVEPGSNQPQHF

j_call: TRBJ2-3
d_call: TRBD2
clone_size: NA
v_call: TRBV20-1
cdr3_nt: TGCAGTGCTGTTAGCGGGGGCAGCACAGATACGCAGTATTTT
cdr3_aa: CSAVSGGSTDTQYF

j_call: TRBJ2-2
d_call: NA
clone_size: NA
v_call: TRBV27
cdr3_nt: TGTGCCAGCAGCTTCCTCCGGGGAGTGGGGAACACCGGGGAGCTGTTTTTT
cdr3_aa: CASSFLRGVGNTGELFF

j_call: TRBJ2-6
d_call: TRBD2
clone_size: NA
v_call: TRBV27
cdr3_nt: TGTGCCAGCAGCCCCGGGGGGGCCGGGGCCAACGTCCTGACTTTC
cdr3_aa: CASSPGGAGANVLTF

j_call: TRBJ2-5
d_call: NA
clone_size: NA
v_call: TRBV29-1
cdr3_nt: TGCAGCGTTGAGTCGTGGGCAAGTCAAGAGACCCAGTACTTC
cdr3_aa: CSVESWASQETQYF

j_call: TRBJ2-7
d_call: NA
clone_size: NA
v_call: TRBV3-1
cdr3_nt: TGTGCCAGCAGCCCTTTCCCCGGGGAGCAGTACTTC
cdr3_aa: CASSPFPGEQYF

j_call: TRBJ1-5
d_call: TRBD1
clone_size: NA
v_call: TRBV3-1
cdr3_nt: TGTGCCAGCAGCCTAAACCTGGGACAGAGCCAGCCCCAGCATTTT
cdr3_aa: CASSLNLGQSQPQHF